This TCR beta chain appears in the sequencing data of a study of CD8+ T cells in alopecia areata. Background on the study: Treated patients swallowed 5 to 10 mg of oral tofacitinib twice daily.

Germline values: CDR1 SGHVS, CDR2 FNYEAQ. V was pared by 2 bases and J by 6 bases, with 11 bases between. CDR3 length equals 14 residues. As the sequencing template, cDNA was produced by extracting RNA and reverse transcribing it. Only in-frame clones appear in the TCRdb table, and some are missing; sequencing was by immunoSEQ multiplex PCR. Of around 61,000 clones in the sample, under 55% were seen once. The sample holds many counts of this clone. This TCR came from a human donor with alopecia areata. The rearrangement joins TRBV7-6 to TRBJ2-1; a weak D match, TRBD2 (5 bases). The specimen was CD8+ T cells sorted from blood, collected at week 0. The CDR3 nucleotides are TGTGCCAGCAGCTTATCGGGATTATTCAATGAGCAGTTCTTC. Encoded protein: CASSLSGLFNEQFF.